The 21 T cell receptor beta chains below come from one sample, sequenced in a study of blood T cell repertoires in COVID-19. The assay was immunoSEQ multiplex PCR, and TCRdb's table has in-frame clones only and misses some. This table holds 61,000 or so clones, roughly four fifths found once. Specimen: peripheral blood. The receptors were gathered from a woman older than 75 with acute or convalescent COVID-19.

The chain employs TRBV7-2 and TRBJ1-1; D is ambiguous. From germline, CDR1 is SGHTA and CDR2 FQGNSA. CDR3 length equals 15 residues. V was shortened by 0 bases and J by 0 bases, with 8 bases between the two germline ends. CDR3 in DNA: TGTGCCAGCAGCTTAGCCGAGGGATTGAACACTGAAGCTTTCTTT. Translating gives CASSLAEGLNTEAFF.

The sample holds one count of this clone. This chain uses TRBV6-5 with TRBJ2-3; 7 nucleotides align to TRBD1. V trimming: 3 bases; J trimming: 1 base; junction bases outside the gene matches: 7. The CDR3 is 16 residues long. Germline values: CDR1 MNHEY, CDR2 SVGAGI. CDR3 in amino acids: CASSYTATGGTDTQYF. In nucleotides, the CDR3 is TGTGCCAGCAGTTATACCGCAACAGGGGGCACAGATACGCAGTATTTT.

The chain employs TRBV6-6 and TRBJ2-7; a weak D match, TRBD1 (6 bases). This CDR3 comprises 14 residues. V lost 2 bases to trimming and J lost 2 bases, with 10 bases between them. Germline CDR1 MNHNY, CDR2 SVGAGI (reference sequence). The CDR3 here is CASSYGQGTYEQYF. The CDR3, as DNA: TGTGCCAGCAGTTACGGGCAGGGGACCTACGAGCAGTACTTC.

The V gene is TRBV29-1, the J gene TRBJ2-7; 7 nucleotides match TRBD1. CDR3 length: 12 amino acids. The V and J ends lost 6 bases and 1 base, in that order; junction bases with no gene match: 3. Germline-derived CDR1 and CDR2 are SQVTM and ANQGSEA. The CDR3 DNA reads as TGCAGCGTGGGGGACAGATCCTACGAGCAGTACTTC. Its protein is CSVGDRSYEQYF.

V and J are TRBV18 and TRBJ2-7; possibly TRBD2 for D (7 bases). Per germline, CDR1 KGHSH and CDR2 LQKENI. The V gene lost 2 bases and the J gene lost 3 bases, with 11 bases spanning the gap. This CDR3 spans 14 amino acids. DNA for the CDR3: TGTGCCAGCTCACCATCGGGGGGCGGCTACGAGCAGTACTTC. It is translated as CASSPSGGGYEQYF.

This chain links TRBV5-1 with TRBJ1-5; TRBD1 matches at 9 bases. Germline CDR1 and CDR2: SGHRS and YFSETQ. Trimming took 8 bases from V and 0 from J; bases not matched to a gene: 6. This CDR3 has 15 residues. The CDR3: CARSNRGHSNQPQHF. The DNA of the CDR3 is TGCGCCAGATCAAACAGGGGGCATAGCAATCAGCCCCAGCATTTT.

The CDR3 bases are TGTGCCAGCAGCTTCTCCCCCCCCCAGGGGGCCTACGAGCAGTACTTC. Its translation: CASSFSPPQGAYEQYF. The chain joins TRBV7-9 to TRBJ2-7; TRBD1 agrees at 7 bases. V shed 3 bases, J shed 2 bases, and the junction held 10 bases outside the gene matches. CDR3 length: 16 residues. Germline loops: CDR1 SEHNR, CDR2 FQNEAQ (reference sequence).

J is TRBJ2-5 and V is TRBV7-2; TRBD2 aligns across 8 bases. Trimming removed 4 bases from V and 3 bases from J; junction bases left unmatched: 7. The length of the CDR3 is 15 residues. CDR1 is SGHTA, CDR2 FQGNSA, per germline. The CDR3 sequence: CASSWTRGGEETQYF. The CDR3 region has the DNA TGTGCCAGCAGCTGGACCCGGGGGGGGGAAGAGACCCAGTACTTC.

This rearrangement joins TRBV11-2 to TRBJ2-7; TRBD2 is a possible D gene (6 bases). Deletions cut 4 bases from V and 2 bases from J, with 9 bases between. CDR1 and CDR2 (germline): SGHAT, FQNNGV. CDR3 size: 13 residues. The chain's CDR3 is CASSSWGAYEQYF. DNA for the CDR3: TGTGCCAGCAGCTCTTGGGGGGCCTACGAGCAGTACTTC.

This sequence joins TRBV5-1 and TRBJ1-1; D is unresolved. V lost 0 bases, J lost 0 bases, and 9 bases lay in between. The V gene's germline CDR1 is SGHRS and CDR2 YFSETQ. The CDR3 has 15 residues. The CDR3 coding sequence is TGCGCCAGCAGCTTGGCCAGACTTATGAACACTGAAGCTTTCTTT. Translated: CASSLARLMNTEAFF.

CDR3 amino acids: CASSLQGSGNTIYF. In DNA form, the CDR3 reads TGTGCCAGCTCATTACAGGGGTCTGGAAACACCATATATTTT. The V gene is TRBV18, the J gene TRBJ1-3; 7 bases agree with TRBD1. Trimming removed 5 bases from V and 1 base from J; junction bases left unmatched: 2. Germline V gene lookup returns CDR1 KGHSH and CDR2 LQKENI. The CDR3 has 14 residues.

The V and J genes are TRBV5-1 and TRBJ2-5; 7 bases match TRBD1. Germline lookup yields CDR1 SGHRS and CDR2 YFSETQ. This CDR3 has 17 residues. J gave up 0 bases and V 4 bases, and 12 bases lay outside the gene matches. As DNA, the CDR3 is TGCGCCAGCAGCCCCGGGACAGCTAATCCGTACCAAGAGACCCAGTACTTC. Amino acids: CASSPGTANPYQETQYF.

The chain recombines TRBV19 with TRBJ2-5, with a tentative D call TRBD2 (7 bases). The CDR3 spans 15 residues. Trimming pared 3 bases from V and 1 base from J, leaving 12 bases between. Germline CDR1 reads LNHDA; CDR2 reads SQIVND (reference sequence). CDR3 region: CASSMPGGPQETQYF. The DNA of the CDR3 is TGTGCCAGTAGTATGCCGGGGGGCCCCCAAGAGACCCAGTACTTC.

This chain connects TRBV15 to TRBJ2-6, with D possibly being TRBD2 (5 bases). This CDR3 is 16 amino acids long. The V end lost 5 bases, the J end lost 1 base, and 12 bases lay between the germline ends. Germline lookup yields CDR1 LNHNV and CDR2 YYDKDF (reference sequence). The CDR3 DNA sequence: TGTGCCACCAGCCGATGGTCGGGATCTGGGGCCAACGTCCTGACTTTC. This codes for CATSRWSGSGANVLTF.

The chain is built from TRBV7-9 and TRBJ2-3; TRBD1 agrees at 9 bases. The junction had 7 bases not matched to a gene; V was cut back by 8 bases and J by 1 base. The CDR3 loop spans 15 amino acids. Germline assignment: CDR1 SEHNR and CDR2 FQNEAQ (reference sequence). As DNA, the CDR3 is TGTGCCAGCGGACCCTGGACAGGGGGCACAGATACGCAGTATTTT. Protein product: CASGPWTGGTDTQYF.

Here the CDR3 DNA reads TGTGCCAGCAGCTTATCTAGCGGGTTCTACAATGAGCAGTTCTTC. Translation: CASSLSSGFYNEQFF. The rearrangement links TRBV7-3 to TRBJ2-1; 8 bases map to TRBD2. The V gene end was trimmed by 2 bases and the J gene end by 3 bases; junction bases not matched to a gene: 3. CDR3 length: 15 residues. Germline loops: CDR1 SGHTA, CDR2 FQGTGA.

The CDR3 DNA reads as TGTGCCAGCTCACCCCTGACAGGGGGCAACGCAGATACGCAGTATTTT. Protein product: CASSPLTGGNADTQYF. The genes are TRBV18 and TRBJ2-3; TRBD1 matches 10 bases. After removal of 3 bases from V and 4 bases from J, the junction contained 7 bases not matched to a gene. The CDR3 has 16 residues. The germline gives CDR1 KGHSH, CDR2 LQKENI.

The CDR3 nucleotides are TGTGCCAGCTCGGGACAGGGGGCACAGCCCCAGCATTTT. Protein product: CASSGQGAQPQHF. The rearrangement links TRBV18 to TRBJ1-5; the match to TRBD1 covers 12 bases. Germline CDR1 reads KGHSH; CDR2 reads LQKENI. V shed 6 bases and J 7 bases; nucleotides not matched to a gene: 1. The CDR3 contains 13 residues.

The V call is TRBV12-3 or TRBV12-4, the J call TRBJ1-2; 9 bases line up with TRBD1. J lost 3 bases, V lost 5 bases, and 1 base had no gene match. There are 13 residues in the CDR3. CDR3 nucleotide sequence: TGTGCCAGCAGTAGGGACAGGGACTATGGCTACACCTTC. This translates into CASSRDRDYGYTF.

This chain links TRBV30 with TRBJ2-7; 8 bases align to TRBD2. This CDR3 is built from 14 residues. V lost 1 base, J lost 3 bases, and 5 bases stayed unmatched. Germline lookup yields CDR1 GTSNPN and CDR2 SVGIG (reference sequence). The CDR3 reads CAWSERGTRYEQYF. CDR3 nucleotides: TGTGCCTGGAGTGAGCGGGGGACACGCTACGAGCAGTACTTC.

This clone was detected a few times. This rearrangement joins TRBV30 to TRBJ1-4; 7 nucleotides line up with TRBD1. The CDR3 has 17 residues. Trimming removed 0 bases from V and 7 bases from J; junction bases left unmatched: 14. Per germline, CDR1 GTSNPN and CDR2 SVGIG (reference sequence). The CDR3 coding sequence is TGTGCCTGGAGTGTGACTAGAGGGGGCGCTTTAATTGAAAAACTGTTTTTT. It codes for CAWSVTRGGALIEKLFF.